This T cell receptor beta chain was recovered during a study of beta chain features in type 1 diabetes. Once sorted, every population was more than 95% pure. V dropped 0 bases and J dropped 5 bases, with 14 bases sitting between them. The germline V gene has CDR1 SGDLS and CDR2 YYNGEE. The CDR3 is 15 residues long. Only a few counts were recorded for this clone. All of the isolated RNA was reverse transcribed, so expressed TCRB transcripts were sequenced. The average read count of naive, central memory and regulatory T cell samples was approximately 3.5 million. Assay: immunoSEQ multiplex PCR; the TCRdb copy retains only in-frame clones and omits some. Of 160,000 or so clones in the sample, 11% were seen once.

Sequenced sample: central memory CD4+ T cells from blood. The V call is TRBV9, the J call TRBJ2-5; D unclear. The receptor comes from a man between 18 and 35 years old in good health. CDR3 DNA sequence: TGTGCCAGCAGCGTAGTCCCCTCCGCCTGGGAGACCCAGTACTTC. This sequence encodes CASSVVPSAWETQYF. The full variable domain, its missing parts supplied by reference TRBV9 and TRBJ2-5, is DSGVTQTPKHLITATGQRVTLRCSPRSGDLSVYWYQQSLDQGLQFLIQYYNGEERAKGNILERFSAQQFPDLHSELNLSSLELGDSALYFCASSVVPSAWETQYFGPGTRLLVL.